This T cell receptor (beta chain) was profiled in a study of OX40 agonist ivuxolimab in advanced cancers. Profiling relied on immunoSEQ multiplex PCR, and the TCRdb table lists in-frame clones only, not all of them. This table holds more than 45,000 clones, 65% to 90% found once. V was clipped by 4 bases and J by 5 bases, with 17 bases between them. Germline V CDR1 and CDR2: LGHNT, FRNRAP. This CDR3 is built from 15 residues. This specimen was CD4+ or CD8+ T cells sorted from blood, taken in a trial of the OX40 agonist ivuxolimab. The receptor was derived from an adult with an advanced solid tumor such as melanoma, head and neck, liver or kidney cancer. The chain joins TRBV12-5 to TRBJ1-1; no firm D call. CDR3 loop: CASGSQRVGGTEAFF. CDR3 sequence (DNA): TGTGCTAGTGGTTCCCAGCGGGTGGGTGGAACTGAAGCTTTCTTT. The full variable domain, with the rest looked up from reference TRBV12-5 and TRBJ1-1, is DARVTQTPRHKVTEMGQEVTMRCQPILGHNTVFWYRQTMMQGLELLAYFRNRAPLDDSGMPKDRFSAEMPDATLATLKIQPSEPRDSAVYFCASGSQRVGGTEAFFGQGTRLTVV.